This T cell receptor (beta chain) was recorded in a study of T cell changes during pregnancy in multiple sclerosis. This clone was seen just once. The repertoire was sequenced with immunoSEQ multiplex PCR; TCRdb's copy has only in-frame clones and lacks some. The table records fewer than 60,000 clones, around 93% of them present only once. The sequencing used CD8+ T cells from peripheral blood mononuclear cells, collected in the first trimester of pregnancy. This receptor was identified in a female donor with multiple sclerosis, enrolled in a pregnancy study.

The CDR3 reads CASSIDLQGSREQFF. DNA for the CDR3: TGTGCCAGTAGTATAGATCTGCAGGGCAGTCGAGAGCAGTTCTTC. The rearrangement joins TRBV19 to TRBJ2-1, with a weak D call TRBD1 (5 bases). This CDR3 is 15 amino acids long. V was pared by 0 bases and J by 10 bases, with 16 bases between. Germline CDR1 and CDR2: LNHDA and SQIVND (reference sequence).